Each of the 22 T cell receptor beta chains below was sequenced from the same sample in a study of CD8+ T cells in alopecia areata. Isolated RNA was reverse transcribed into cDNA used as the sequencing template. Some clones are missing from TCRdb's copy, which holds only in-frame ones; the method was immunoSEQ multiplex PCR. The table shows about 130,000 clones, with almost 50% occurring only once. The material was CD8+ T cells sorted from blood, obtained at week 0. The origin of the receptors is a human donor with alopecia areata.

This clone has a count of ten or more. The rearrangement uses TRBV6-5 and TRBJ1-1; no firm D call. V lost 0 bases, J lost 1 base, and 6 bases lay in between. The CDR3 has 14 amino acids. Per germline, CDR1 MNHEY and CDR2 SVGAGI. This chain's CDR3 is CASSYSWGNTEAFF. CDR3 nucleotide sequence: TGTGCCAGCAGTTACTCATGGGGGAACACTGAAGCTTTCTTT.

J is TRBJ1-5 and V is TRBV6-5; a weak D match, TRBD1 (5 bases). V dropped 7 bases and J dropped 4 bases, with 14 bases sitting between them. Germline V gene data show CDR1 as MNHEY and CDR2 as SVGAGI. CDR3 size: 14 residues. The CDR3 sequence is CASTALGENQPQHF. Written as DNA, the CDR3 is TGTGCCAGCACCGCCCTAGGGGAGAATCAGCCCCAGCATTTT.

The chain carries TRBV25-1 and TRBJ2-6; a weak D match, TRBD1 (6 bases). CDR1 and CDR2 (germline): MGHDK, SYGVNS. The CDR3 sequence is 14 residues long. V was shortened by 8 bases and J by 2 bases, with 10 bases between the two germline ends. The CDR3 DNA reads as TGTGCCAGCGGGGCAGGGGCTGGGGCCAACGTCCTGACTTTC. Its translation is CASGAGAGANVLTF.

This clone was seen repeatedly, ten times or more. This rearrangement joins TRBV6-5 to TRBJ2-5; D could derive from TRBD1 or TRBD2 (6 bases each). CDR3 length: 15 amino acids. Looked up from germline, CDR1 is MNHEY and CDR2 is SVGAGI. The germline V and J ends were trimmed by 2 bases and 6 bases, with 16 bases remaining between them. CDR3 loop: CASSYHDRGRKTQYF. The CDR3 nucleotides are TGTGCCAGCAGTTACCACGATCGGGGGCGGAAGACCCAGTACTTC.

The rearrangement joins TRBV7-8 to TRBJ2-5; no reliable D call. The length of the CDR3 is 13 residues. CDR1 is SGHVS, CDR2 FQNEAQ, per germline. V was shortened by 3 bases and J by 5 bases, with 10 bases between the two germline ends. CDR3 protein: CASSFPMGETQYF. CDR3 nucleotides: TGTGCCAGCAGCTTCCCGATGGGGGAGACCCAGTACTTC. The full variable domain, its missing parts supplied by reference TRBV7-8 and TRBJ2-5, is GAGVSQSPRYKVAKRGQDVALRCDPISGHVSLFWYQQALGQGPEFLTYFQNEAQLDKSGLPSDRFFAERPEGSVSTLKIQRTQQEDSAVYLCASSFPMGETQYFGPGTRLLVL.

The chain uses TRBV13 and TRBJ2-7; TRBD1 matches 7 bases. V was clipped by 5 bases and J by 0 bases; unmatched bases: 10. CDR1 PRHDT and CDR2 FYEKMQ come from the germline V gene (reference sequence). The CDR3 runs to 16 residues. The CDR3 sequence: CASSTRTGDDSYEQYF. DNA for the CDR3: TGTGCCAGCAGCACCCGGACAGGCGATGACTCCTACGAGCAGTACTTC.

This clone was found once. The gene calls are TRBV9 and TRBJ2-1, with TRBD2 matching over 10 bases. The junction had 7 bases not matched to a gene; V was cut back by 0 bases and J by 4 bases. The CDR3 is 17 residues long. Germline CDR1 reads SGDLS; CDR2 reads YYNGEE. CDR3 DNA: TGTGCCAGCAGCGTAGGGATTATAGCGGGGGGTTACAATGAGCAGTTCTTC. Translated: CASSVGIIAGGYNEQFF.

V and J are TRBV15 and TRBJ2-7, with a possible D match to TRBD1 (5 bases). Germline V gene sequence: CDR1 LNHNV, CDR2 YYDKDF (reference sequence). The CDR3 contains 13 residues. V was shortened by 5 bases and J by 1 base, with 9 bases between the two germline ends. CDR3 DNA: TGTGCCACCAGCCCGACAGAGTCCTACGAGCAGTACTTC. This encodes CATSPTESYEQYF.

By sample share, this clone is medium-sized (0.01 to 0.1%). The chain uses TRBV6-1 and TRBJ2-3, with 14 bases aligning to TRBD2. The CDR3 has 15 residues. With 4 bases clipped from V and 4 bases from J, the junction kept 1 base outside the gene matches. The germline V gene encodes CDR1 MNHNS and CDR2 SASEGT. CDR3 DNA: TGTGCCAGCAGTGGACTAGCGGGGGGGCCAGATACGCAGTATTTT. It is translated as CASSGLAGGPDTQYF.

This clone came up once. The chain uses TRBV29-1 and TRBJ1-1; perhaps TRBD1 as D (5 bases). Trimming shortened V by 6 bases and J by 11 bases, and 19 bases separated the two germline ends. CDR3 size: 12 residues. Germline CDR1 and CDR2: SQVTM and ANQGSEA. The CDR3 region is CSVVGELGLAFF. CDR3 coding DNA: TGCAGCGTCGTGGGGGAGCTCGGCTTGGCTTTCTTT.

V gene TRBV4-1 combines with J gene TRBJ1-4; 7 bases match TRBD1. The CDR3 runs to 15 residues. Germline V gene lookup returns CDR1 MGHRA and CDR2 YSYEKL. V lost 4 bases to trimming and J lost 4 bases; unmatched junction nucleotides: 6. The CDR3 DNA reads TGCGCCAGCAGCCCCGGACAGGCGATTAATGAAAAACTGTTTTTT. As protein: CASSPGQAINEKLFF.

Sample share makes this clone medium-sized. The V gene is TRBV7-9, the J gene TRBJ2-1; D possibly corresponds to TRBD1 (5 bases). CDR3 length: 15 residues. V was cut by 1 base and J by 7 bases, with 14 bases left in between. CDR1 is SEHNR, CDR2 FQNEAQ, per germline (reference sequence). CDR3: CASSLDVVGRNEQFF. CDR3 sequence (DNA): TGTGCCAGCAGCTTAGATGTTGTGGGGCGTAATGAGCAGTTCTTC.

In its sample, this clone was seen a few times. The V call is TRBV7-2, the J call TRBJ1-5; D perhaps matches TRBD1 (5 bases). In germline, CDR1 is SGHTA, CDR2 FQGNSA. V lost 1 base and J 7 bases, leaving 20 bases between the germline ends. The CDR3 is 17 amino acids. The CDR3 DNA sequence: TGTGCCAGCAGCTTAGGGAGGGGCCTTCAAGGAGGACAGCCCCAGCATTTT. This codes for CASSLGRGLQGGQPQHF.

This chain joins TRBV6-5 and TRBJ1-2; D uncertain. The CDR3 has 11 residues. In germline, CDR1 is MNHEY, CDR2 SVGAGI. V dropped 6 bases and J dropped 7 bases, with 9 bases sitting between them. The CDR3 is CASSPGSGYTF. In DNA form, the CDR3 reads TGTGCCAGCAGCCCCGGCTCTGGCTACACCTTC.

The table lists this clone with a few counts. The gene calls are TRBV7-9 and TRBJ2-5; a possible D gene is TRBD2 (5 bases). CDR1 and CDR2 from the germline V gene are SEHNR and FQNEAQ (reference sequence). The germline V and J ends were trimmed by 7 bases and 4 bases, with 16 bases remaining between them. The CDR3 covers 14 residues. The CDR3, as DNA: TGTGCCAGCACCTTCTCGGGGTCGGGAGAGACCCAGTACTTC. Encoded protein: CASTFSGSGETQYF.

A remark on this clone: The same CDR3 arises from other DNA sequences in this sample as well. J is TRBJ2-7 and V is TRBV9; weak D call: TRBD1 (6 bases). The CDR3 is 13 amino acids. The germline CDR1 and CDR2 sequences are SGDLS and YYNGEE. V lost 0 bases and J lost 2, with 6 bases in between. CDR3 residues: CASSVGDTYEQYF. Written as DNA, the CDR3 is TGTGCCAGCAGCGTAGGGGACACCTACGAGCAGTACTTC.

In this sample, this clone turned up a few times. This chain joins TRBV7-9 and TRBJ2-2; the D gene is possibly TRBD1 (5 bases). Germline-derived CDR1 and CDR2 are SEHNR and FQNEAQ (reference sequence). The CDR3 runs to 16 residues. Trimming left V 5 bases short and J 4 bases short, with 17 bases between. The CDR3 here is CASSPLVQGSTGELFF. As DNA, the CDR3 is TGTGCCAGCAGCCCCCTCGTCCAGGGATCCACCGGGGAGCTGTTTTTT.

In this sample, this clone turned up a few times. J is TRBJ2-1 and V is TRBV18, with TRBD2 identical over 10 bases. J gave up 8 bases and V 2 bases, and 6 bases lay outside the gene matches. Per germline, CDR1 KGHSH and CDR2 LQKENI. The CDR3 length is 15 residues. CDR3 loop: CASSPVAGGRYEQFF. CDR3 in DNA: TGTGCCAGCTCACCAGTAGCGGGGGGTCGGTATGAGCAGTTCTTC.

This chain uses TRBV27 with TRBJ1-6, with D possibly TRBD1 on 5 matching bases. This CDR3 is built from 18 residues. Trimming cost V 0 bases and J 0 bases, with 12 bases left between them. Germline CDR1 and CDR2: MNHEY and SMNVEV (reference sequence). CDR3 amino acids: CASSLSPGLSSYNSPLHF. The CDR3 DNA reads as TGTGCCAGCAGTTTATCGCCGGGACTAAGCTCCTATAATTCACCCCTCCACTTT.

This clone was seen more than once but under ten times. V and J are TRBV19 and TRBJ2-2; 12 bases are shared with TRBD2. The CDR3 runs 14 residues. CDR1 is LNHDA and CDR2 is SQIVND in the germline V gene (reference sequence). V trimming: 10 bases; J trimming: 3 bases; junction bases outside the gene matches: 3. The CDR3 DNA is TGTGCCACTAGCGGGGGGGCCGACACCGGGGAGCTGTTTTTT. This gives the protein CATSGGADTGELFF. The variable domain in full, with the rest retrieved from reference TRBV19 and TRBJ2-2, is DGGITQSPKYLFRKEGQNVTLSCEQNLNHDAMYWYRQDPGQGLRLIYYSQIVNDFQKGDIAEGYSVSREKKESFPLTVTSAQKNPTAFYLCATSGGADTGELFFGEGSRLTVL.

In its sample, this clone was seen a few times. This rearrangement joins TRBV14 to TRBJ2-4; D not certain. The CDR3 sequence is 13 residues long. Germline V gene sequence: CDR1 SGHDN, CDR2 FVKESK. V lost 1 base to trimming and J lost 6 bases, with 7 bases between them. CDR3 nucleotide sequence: TGTGCCAGCAGCCAAGCTCTCCCAAACATTCAGTACTTC. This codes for CASSQALPNIQYF.

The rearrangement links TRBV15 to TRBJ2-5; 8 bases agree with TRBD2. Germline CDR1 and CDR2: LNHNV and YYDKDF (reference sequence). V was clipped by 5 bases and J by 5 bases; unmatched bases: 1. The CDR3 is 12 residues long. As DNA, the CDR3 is TGTGCCACCAGCCGGGGGGGGGAGACCCAGTACTTC. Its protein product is CATSRGGETQYF. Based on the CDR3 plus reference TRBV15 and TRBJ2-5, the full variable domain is DAMVIQNPRYQVTQFGKPVTLSCSQTLNHNVMYWYQQKSSQAPKLLFHYYDKDFNNEADTPDNFQSRRPNTSFCFLDIRSPGLGDTAMYLCATSRGGETQYFGPGTRLLVL.